This T cell receptor (beta chain) was retrieved from a study of blood T cell repertoires in COVID-19. Sequencing was performed with immunoSEQ multiplex PCR; in TCRdb, only in-frame clones are kept and a portion is missing. The sample includes about 24,000 clones, about 90% of them seen just once. This CDR3 region has 16 residues. V lost 5 bases and J 4 bases, leaving 19 bases between the germline ends. Germline CDR1 reads SGHTA; CDR2 reads FQGTGA. The V call is TRBV7-3, the J call TRBJ2-3; D is possibly TRBD1 (6 bases). This TCR was sampled from a man aged 65 to 79 with active COVID-19. Sequencing was done on a sample of peripheral blood. The CDR3 DNA reads TGTGCCAGCAGCACAGGTCAGGGGCGCGGACCAGATACGCAGTATTTT. Amino acids: CASSTGQGRGPDTQYF.